This T cell receptor beta chain was profiled in a study of blood T cell repertoires in COVID-19. Turning to the study itself: Sites across the United States, Italy and Spain contributed samples from acute and convalescent COVID-19.

This CDR3 region has 13 residues. The germline V gene encodes CDR1 SGDLS and CDR2 YYNGEE. Trimming shortened V by 3 bases and J by 0 bases, and 4 bases separated the two germline ends. Per the original methods: Estimated nucleated cell counts came from reference gene primer amplification. Method: immunoSEQ multiplex PCR; TCRdb's copy keeps in-frame clones and lacks some. V and J calls and clone size follow that table, whereas D and trimming were derived from the DNA. There are approximately 200,000 clones in the sample; roughly 80% occur only once, and less than 2% lies in the top ten. The V call is TRBV9, the J call TRBJ1-5; D not certain. The source of this sequence is a man between 60 and 70 years old who had recovered from COVID-19. Sequenced input: PBMCs or T cells enriched from blood (not recorded which). CDR3 sequence: CASSASSNQPQHF. DNA of the CDR3: TGTGCCAGCAGCGCCAGTAGCAATCAGCCCCAGCATTTT. Variable domain in full (rest from reference TRBV9 and TRBJ1-5): DSGVTQTPKHLITATGQRVTLRCSPRSGDLSVYWYQQSLDQGLQFLIQYYNGEERAKGNILERFSAQQFPDLHSELNLSSLELGDSALYFCASSASSNQPQHFGDGTRLSIL.